Listed below are T cell receptor beta chains from one sample, sequenced in a study of T cells in Graves' hyperthyroidism and ophthalmopathy. TCRdb reprocessed the multiplex PCR reads with MiXCR, giving one entry per CDR3 protein. Seen here are about 500,000 distinct CDR3 sequences, 13% to 15% observed once, and the top ten hold 15% to 20%. Sequencing was carried out using blood. The receptors come from a woman aged 18-30 years with Graves' hyperthyroidism. The CDR3 runs from the conserved cysteine through the conserved F or W. The D gene is left open where the match is weak. Clone size is given for some rows only: seen once, a few or many times, or a class if the clone is expanded.

>TRBV20-1|TRBJ2-3|few|15|TRBD2
CSASPLAGETDTQYF
TGCAGTGCGTCCCCACTAGCGGGAGAAACAGATACGCAGTATTTT
>TRBV11-1|TRBJ1-1|few|13|-
CASSFGRNTEALF
TGTGCCAGCAGCTTCGGTAGAAACACTGAAGCTCTCTTT
>TRBV30|TRBJ2-7|many|14|TRBD1
CAWTITGGASEQYF
TGTGCCTGGACCATCACAGGGGGCGCATCCGAGCAGTACTTC
>TRBV4-2|TRBJ2-7|-|16|TRBD2
CASSHPAGGFDYEQYF
TGTGCCAGCAGCCACCCAGCGGGGGGATTTGACTACGAGCAGTACTTC
>TRBV11-2|TRBJ2-3|many|15|TRBD1
CASSSTGGALDTQYF
TGTGCCAGCAGCTCGACAGGGGGCGCCCTAGATACGCAGTATTTT
>TRBV5-6|TRBJ1-1|few|12|-
CASSLMTVEAFF
TGTGCCAGCAGTCTAATGACGGTTGAAGCTTTCTTT
>TRBV19|TRBJ1-2|few|15|-
CASSIRSGTDYGYTF
TGTGCCAGTAGTATAAGGTCAGGGACGGACTATGGCTACACCTTC
>TRBV4-1|TRBJ1-2|-|16|-
CASSQPRESRNYGYTF
TGCGCCAGCAGCCAACCTCGGGAGAGTCGTAACTATGGCTACACCTTC
>TRBV20-1|TRBJ1-1|few|13|-
CSAITATNTEAFF
TGCAGTGCCATTACAGCGACGAACACTGAAGCTTTCTTT
>TRBV6-5|TRBJ2-2|-|15|-
CASSYGRQLTGELFF
TGTGCCAGCAGTTACGGTCGTCAGCTGACCGGGGAGCTGTTTTTT
>TRBV12-5|TRBJ2-1|many|11|TRBD2
CASDRGVEQFF
TGTGCTAGTGACCGGGGGGTTGAGCAGTTCTTC
>TRBV4-2|TRBJ2-4|-|18|-
CASSRDQSPPLAKNIQYF
TGTGCCAGCAGCCGGGATCAATCTCCTCCCCTAGCCAAAAACATTCAGTACTTC
>TRBV12-3/TRBV12-4|TRBJ1-1|many|14|-
CASSLTRRDTEAFF
TGTGCCAGCAGTTTAACTCGGCGGGACACTGAAGCTTTCTTT
>TRBV12-3/TRBV12-4|TRBJ1-1|many|14|-
CASSLQGSNTEAFF
TGTGCCAGCAGTTTGCAGGGGTCGAACACTGAAGCTTTCTTT
>TRBV5-1|TRBJ2-3|-|18|TRBD2
CASSLLTGSSGGTDTQYF
TGCGCCAGCAGCCTACTAACTGGGTCTAGCGGAGGCACAGATACGCAGTATTTT
>TRBV7-8|TRBJ2-1|many|15|-
CASSFPSITHNEQFF
TGTGCCAGCAGCTTTCCGAGTATAACACACAATGAGCAGTTCTTC
>TRBV5-1|TRBJ2-7|-|16|TRBD2
CASSFVQTSGSGEQYF
TGCGCCAGCAGCTTTGTACAGACTAGCGGGAGCGGCGAGCAGTACTTC
>TRBV5-6|TRBJ1-1|-|14|-
CASSWVPGNTEAFF
TGTGCCAGCAGCTGGGTCCCTGGGAACACTGAAGCTTTCTTT
>TRBV28|TRBJ2-5|many|15|-
CASSWRNPLRETQYF
TGTGCCAGCAGTTGGCGGAACCCTCTGAGGGAGACCCAGTACTTC
>TRBV24-1|TRBJ2-3|many|17|TRBD1
CATSDRRQGQGADTQYF
TGTGCCACCAGTGATCGCCGACAGGGCCAGGGGGCAGATACGCAGTATTTT
>TRBV12-5|TRBJ2-2|-|18|TRBD2
CASGSTSGSFANTGELFF
TGTGCTAGTGGTTCGACTAGCGGGAGTTTCGCGAACACCGGGGAGCTGTTTTTT
>TRBV3-1|TRBJ2-1|many|14|TRBD2
CASSQDRASGRQFF
TGTGCCAGCAGCCAAGATCGGGCTAGCGGGCGTCAGTTCTTC
>TRBV9|TRBJ1-1|-|14|TRBD1
CASSAQGVDGEAFF
TGTGCCAGCAGCGCCCAGGGGGTGGACGGAGAAGCTTTCTTT
>TRBV19|TRBJ2-1|few|16|TRBD2
CASRKSPGLADNEQFF
TGTGCCAGTAGAAAATCCCCGGGACTAGCCGACAATGAGCAGTTCTTC
>TRBV2|TRBJ1-5|-|12|-
CASQGRDQPQHF
TGTGCCAGCCAGGGGAGAGATCAGCCCCAGCATTTT
>TRBV24-1|TRBJ1-2|-|16|-
CATSDSSRPGVYGYTF
TGTGCCACCAGTGATTCCTCCCGCCCTGGGGTCTATGGCTACACCTTC
>TRBV12-3/TRBV12-4|TRBJ2-1|many|15|-
CASSLPASSYNEQFF
TGTGCCAGCAGTTTGCCAGCCAGCTCCTACAATGAGCAGTTCTTC
>TRBV11-3|TRBJ2-1|-|14|TRBD2
CASNPLAGVGEQFF
TGTGCCAGCAACCCTCTAGCGGGAGTAGGTGAGCAGTTCTTC
>TRBV27|TRBJ1-1|many|14|-
CASSLFARAFEAFF
TGTGCCAGCAGTCTCTTCGCCAGGGCCTTTGAAGCTTTCTTT
>TRBV27|TRBJ2-3|many|20|-
CASSPNSNGFWAPNTDTQYF
TGTGCCAGCAGTCCCAATTCGAATGGTTTCTGGGCTCCGAACACAGATACGCAGTATTTT
>TRBV27|TRBJ1-1|many|13|-
CASGEFGGAEAFF
TGTGCCAGCGGTGAGTTTGGGGGGGCCGAAGCTTTCTTT
>TRBV20-1|TRBJ1-2|few|13|-
CSARDRPVDGYTF
TGCAGTGCTAGAGATCGGCCAGTTGATGGCTACACCTTC
>TRBV19|TRBJ2-2|many|13|-
CASSRGYTGELFF
TGTGCCAGTAGTCGTGGGTACACCGGGGAGCTGTTTTTT
>TRBV11-3|TRBJ2-1|many|17|-
CASSLEGGGGSYNEQFF
TGTGCCAGCAGCTTAGAGGGGGGAGGCGGCTCCTACAATGAGCAGTTCTTC
>TRBV29-1|TRBJ1-1|many|13|-
CSVEAGVNTEAFF
TGCAGCGTTGAGGCAGGGGTGAACACTGAAGCTTTCTTT
>TRBV6-2/TRBV6-3|TRBJ1-5|few|16|TRBD1
CASSLDRGGFSQPQHF
TGTGCCAGCAGTCTGGACAGGGGGGGATTTTCACAGCCCCAGCATTTT
>TRBV12-3/TRBV12-4|TRBJ1-1|many|15|TRBD1
CASIPLDRGHTEAFF
TGTGCCAGCATCCCCTTGGACAGGGGGCACACTGAAGCTTTCTTT
>TRBV6-1|TRBJ2-7|few|16|-
CASSVAGQRIFYEQYF
TGTGCCAGCAGTGTCGCAGGGCAGAGAATATTCTACGAGCAGTACTTC
>TRBV3-1|TRBJ1-3|many|16|-
CASSQGLGGSGNTIYF
TGTGCCAGCAGCCAAGGCCTCGGGGGGTCTGGAAACACCATATATTTT
>TRBV12-3/TRBV12-4|TRBJ2-7|many|16|TRBD1
CASSLGSDRGGYEQYF
TGTGCCAGCAGTTTAGGTTCGGACAGGGGAGGCTACGAGCAGTACTTC
>TRBV9|TRBJ1-3|-|15|-
CASSPTGHSGNTIYF
TGTGCCAGCAGCCCAACGGGACACTCCGGAAACACCATATATTTT
>TRBV27|TRBJ1-2|many|13|-
CASGKGSNYGYTF
TGTGCCAGCGGTAAAGGGAGTAACTATGGCTACACCTTC
>TRBV9|TRBJ2-7|few|15|TRBD2
CASSRWSGGSYEQYF
TGTGCCAGCTCACGGTGGAGCGGGGGCTCCTACGAGCAGTACTTC
>TRBV19|TRBJ2-1|-|15|-
CASSILADTYNEQFF
TGTGCCAGTAGTATTTTAGCGGATACCTACAATGAGCAGTTCTTC
>TRBV19|TRBJ2-7|-|15|-
CASSDWGSDTYEQYF
TGTGCCAGTAGCGATTGGGGGTCTGACACCTACGAGCAGTACTTC
>TRBV7-9|TRBJ2-1|many|20|TRBD2
CASSRARGTSGTRNYNEQFF
TGTGCCAGCAGCCGTGCGCGGGGGACTAGCGGGACCAGGAACTACAATGAGCAGTTCTTC
>TRBV27|TRBJ2-7|many|18|-
CASSLLISGEGTYYEQYF
TGTGCCAGCAGTTTATTAATTTCTGGGGAAGGGACGTACTACGAGCAGTACTTC
>TRBV2|TRBJ1-6|many|15|-
CASSEALATGRPLHF
TGTGCCAGCAGTGAAGCGTTAGCGACGGGGCGACCCCTCCACTTT
>TRBV5-1|TRBJ1-1|many|14|-
CASSGITGNTEAFF
TGCGCCAGCAGCGGAATTACAGGGAACACTGAAGCTTTCTTT
>TRBV20-1|TRBJ2-5|-|16|-
CSAPIGVRARQETQYF
TGCAGTGCTCCAATAGGGGTCCGGGCCCGACAAGAGACCCAGTACTTC
>TRBV2|TRBJ1-3|many|13|TRBD1
CASRQGAADTIYF
TGTGCCAGCAGACAGGGGGCGGCGGACACCATATATTTT
>TRBV30|TRBJ2-6|many|17|-
CAWSGVMGKPGANVLTF
TGTGCCTGGAGTGGGGTGATGGGAAAGCCTGGGGCCAACGTCCTGACTTTC
>TRBV9|TRBJ2-6|few|14|-
CASRGVSGANVLTF
TGTGCCAGCAGAGGGGTTTCTGGGGCCAACGTCCTGACTTTC
>TRBV29-1|TRBJ2-3|-|16|TRBD2
CSVDGTSGRAADTQYF
TGCAGCGTTGACGGCACTAGCGGGAGGGCCGCAGATACGCAGTATTTT
>TRBV11-2|TRBJ1-1|many|13|-
CASSLRMDTEAFF
TGTGCCAGCAGCTTAAGGATGGACACTGAAGCTTTCTTT
>TRBV12-3/TRBV12-4|TRBJ2-2|many|16|TRBD1
CASSFSGQGAAGELFF
TGTGCCAGCAGTTTTTCCGGACAGGGGGCCGCCGGGGAGCTGTTTTTT
>TRBV7-8|TRBJ2-1|many|15|-
CASSLQPGSYNEQFF
TGTGCCAGCAGCTTACAACCGGGTTCCTACAATGAGCAGTTCTTC
>TRBV5-1|TRBJ2-1|-|14|TRBD2
CASSYISGVNEQFF
TGCGCCAGCAGCTATATTAGCGGGGTCAATGAGCAGTTCTTC
>TRBV29-1|TRBJ1-2|-|13|-
CSVERKGYYGYTF
TGCAGCGTTGAGAGAAAGGGGTACTATGGCTACACCTTC